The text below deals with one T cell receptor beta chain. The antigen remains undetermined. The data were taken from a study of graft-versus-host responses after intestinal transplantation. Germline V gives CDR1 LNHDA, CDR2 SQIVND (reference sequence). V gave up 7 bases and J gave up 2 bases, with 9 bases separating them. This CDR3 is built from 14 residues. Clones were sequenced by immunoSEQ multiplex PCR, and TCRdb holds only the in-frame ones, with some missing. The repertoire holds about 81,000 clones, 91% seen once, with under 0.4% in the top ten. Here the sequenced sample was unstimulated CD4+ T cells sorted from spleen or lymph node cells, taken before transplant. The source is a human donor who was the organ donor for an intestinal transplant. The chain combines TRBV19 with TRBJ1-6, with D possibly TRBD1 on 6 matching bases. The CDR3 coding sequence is TGTGCCAGTACAGGGGAACCCTATAATTCACCCCTCCACTTT. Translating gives CASTGEPYNSPLHF.